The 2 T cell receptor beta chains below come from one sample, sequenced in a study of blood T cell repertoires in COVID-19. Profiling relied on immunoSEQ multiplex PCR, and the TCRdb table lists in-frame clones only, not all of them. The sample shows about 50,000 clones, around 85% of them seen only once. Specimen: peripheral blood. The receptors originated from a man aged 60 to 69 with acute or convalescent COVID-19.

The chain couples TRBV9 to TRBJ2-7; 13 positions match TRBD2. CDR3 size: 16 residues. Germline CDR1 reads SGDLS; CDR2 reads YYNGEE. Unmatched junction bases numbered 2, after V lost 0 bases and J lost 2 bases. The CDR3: CASSVGLAGGTYEQYF. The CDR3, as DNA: TGTGCCAGCAGCGTAGGACTAGCGGGAGGAACCTACGAGCAGTACTTC.

The CDR3 here is CSASSGINQPQHF. The CDR3, as DNA: TGCAGTGCTAGTTCCGGGATTAATCAGCCCCAGCATTTT. The genes are TRBV20-1 and TRBJ1-5; D is uncertain. The CDR3 spans 13 residues. Germline V gene sequence: CDR1 DFQATT, CDR2 SNEGSKA (reference sequence). V was trimmed by 3 bases and J by 4 bases, leaving 10 bases between them.